The 26 T cell receptor beta chains listed next were all sequenced from one sample in a study of graft-versus-host responses after intestinal transplantation (dated by TCRdb to the early 2020s). Explained via the paper, the time point label denotes: cells obtained before transplantation from donor or recipient. For these TCRs, the target antigens are not known. The method behind the library was the immunoSEQ multiplex PCR assay. TCRdb limited this immuneACCESS table to in-frame rearrangements with V and J called. A share of clones is missing; checked studies link under half to unresolved V genes, and the rest is unexplained. Here the sample has some 100,000 clones; 85% to 95% occur a single time. The ten largest clones capture approximately 5.6% of the sample. The source material was unstimulated CD8+ T cells sorted from spleen or lymph node cells, sampled before intestinal transplant. The receptor source for this set is a human donor who received an intestinal transplant.

The CDR3 nucleotides are TGTGCCAGCAGCTTGACTAGCGGGGGGGCAGATACGCAGTATTTT. It is translated as CASSLTSGGADTQYF. The chain is built from TRBV7-3 and TRBJ2-3; 14 nucleotides agree with TRBD2. Germline CDR1 SGHTA, CDR2 FQGTGA. The ends lost 3 bases at V and 4 bases at J; junction bases unmatched: 0. The CDR3 totals 15 residues.

The chain is built from TRBV4-2 and TRBJ2-5; the match to TRBD2 covers 7 bases. Germline values: CDR1 LGHNA, CDR2 YNFKEQ. The CDR3 has 15 residues. V trimming: 1 base; J trimming: 2 bases; junction bases outside the gene matches: 4. The CDR3 nucleotides read TGTGCCAGCAGCCAAGTCCTAGCGGAACAAGAGACCCAGTACTTC. Protein product: CASSQVLAEQETQYF.

J is TRBJ1-5 and V is TRBV13; no clear D gene. This CDR3 region has 15 residues. V was clipped by 0 bases and J by 0 bases, with 6 bases between them. Germline lookup yields CDR1 PRHDT and CDR2 FYEKMQ (reference sequence). The CDR3 nucleotides read TGTGCCAGCAGCTTAGGGGCAGATAGCAATCAGCCCCAGCATTTT. It codes for CASSLGADSNQPQHF.

The gene calls are TRBV15 and TRBJ2-3; TRBD1 agrees at 9 bases. Germline CDR1 LNHNV, CDR2 YYDKDF (reference sequence). Trimming cost V 4 bases and J 0 bases; bases outside gene matches: 5. This CDR3 contains 16 residues. CDR3 sequence reads: CATSTDRGRSTDTQYF. The DNA of the CDR3 is TGTGCCACCAGCACGGACAGGGGTCGAAGCACAGATACGCAGTATTTT.

The V gene is TRBV7-6, the J gene TRBJ2-1; 9 bases line up with TRBD2. V was pared by 4 bases and J by 4 bases, with 8 bases of the junction left unmatched. This CDR3 has 16 amino acids. The germline gives CDR1 SGHVS, CDR2 FNYEAQ. This CDR3 reads CASSWTRGGRYNEQFF. The DNA of the CDR3 is TGTGCCAGCAGCTGGACGCGGGGGGGCAGATACAATGAGCAGTTCTTC.

The chain uses TRBV13 and TRBJ2-2; D perhaps matches TRBD1 (6 bases). Trimming removed 1 base at V and 6 bases at J, with 9 bases between. Looked up from germline, CDR1 is PRHDT and CDR2 is FYEKMQ (reference sequence). The CDR3 contains 14 residues. The CDR3 DNA is TGTGCCAGCAGCTTAGAGGGGGTCGCCGGGGAGCTGTTTTTT. This encodes CASSLEGVAGELFF.

The chain carries TRBV6-5 and TRBJ1-2; 12 nucleotides agree with TRBD1. This CDR3 contains 14 residues. Losses at the gene ends were 2 bases for V and 8 bases for J; bases not matched to a gene: 3. The germline CDR1 and CDR2 sequences are MNHEY and SVGAGI. CDR3: CASSYTGQGAGYTF. The CDR3 region has the DNA TGTGCCAGCAGTTACACGGGACAGGGGGCCGGCTACACCTTC.

V gene TRBV12-1 combines with J gene TRBJ2-7; TRBD2 reflects the table's D call only, with no check against the DNA. TRBV12-1 is listed as a pseudogene. The CDR3 contains 16 residues. Here the CDR3 reads CASSPRKREGRREQYF. As DNA, the CDR3 is TGTGCCAGCAGCCCGCGCAAGCGGGAGGGCCGGCGCGAGCAGTACTTC.

This clone showed up just once. The V and J genes are TRBV7-2 and TRBJ2-7, with D tentatively TRBD2 (5 bases). Germline CDR1 and CDR2: SGHTA and FQGNSA. This CDR3 comprises 17 residues. Trimming removed 0 bases from V and 1 base from J, with 16 bases in between. Written as DNA, the CDR3 is TGTGCCAGCAGCTTAGCCATCGGGCTAGCCCCATCCTACGAGCAGTACTTC. Protein sequence: CASSLAIGLAPSYEQYF.

The chain uses TRBV6-5 and TRBJ1-1; D perhaps matches TRBD1 (5 bases). This CDR3 is built from 13 residues. CDR1 and CDR2 (germline): MNHEY, SVGAGI. Between the trimmed V and J ends, which lost 8 bases and 4 bases, there was a span of 14 bases. Here the CDR3 reads CASGSSGPTEAFF. The CDR3 DNA reads as TGTGCCAGCGGTTCGTCAGGGCCCACTGAAGCTTTCTTT.

V and J are TRBV7-9 and TRBJ2-7; D is unclear. The CDR3 extends over 15 amino acids. Germline lookup yields CDR1 SEHNR and CDR2 FQNEAQ (reference sequence). Trimming took 1 base from V and 2 from J, leaving 12 bases between them. CDR3 in DNA: TGTGCCAGCAGCTTAGAGGGCCAGCCGGCCTACGAGCAGTACTTC. Translating gives CASSLEGQPAYEQYF.

The genes are TRBV7-2 and TRBJ2-7; maybe TRBD2 (5 bases). V was shortened by 5 bases and J by 0 bases, with 11 bases between the two germline ends. The germline V gene has CDR1 SGHTA and CDR2 FQGNSA. CDR3 length: 14 residues. In nucleotides, the CDR3 is TGTGCCAGCAGCCCCTCAGAGGGCTCCTACGAGCAGTACTTC. Translation: CASSPSEGSYEQYF.

In nucleotides, the CDR3 is TGTGCCAGCAGAAGAACAGGGCGGGGTGGCTACACCTTC. It specifies CASRRTGRGGYTF. The J gene is TRBJ1-2, the V gene TRBV6-4, with a weak D call TRBD1 (6 bases). Germline V gives CDR1 MRHNA, CDR2 SNTAGT. V lost 6 bases and J 7 bases, leaving 15 bases between the germline ends. This CDR3 is built from 13 residues.

V and J are TRBV12-5 and TRBJ2-2; tentatively, D is TRBD1 (6 bases). Trimming removed 6 bases at V and 3 bases at J, with 17 bases between. Germline V gives CDR1 LGHNT, CDR2 FRNRAP. The CDR3 has 16 amino acids. The CDR3 DNA reads as TGTGCTAGTGGGGAAACCCGGGACACCCACACCGGGGAGCTGTTTTTT. Its translation is CASGETRDTHTGELFF.

The V call is TRBV2, the J call TRBJ1-3, with D possibly TRBD1 on 5 matching bases. Looked up from germline, CDR1 is SNHLY and CDR2 is FYNNEI. CDR3 length: 16 residues. The V end lost 6 bases, the J end lost 0 bases, and 15 bases lay between the germline ends. In DNA, the CDR3 is TGTGCCAGCAGAGCTACTACAGGCTCCTCTGGAAACACCATATATTTT. Protein: CASRATTGSSGNTIYF.

J is TRBJ2-2 and V is TRBV19; possibly TRBD2 for D (6 bases). Germline CDR1 and CDR2: LNHDA and SQIVND (reference sequence). V was clipped by 3 bases and J by 5 bases, with 10 bases between them. The CDR3 has 14 amino acids. Here the CDR3 DNA reads TGTGCCAGTAGTATGGGACTCAGTACCGGGGAGCTGTTTTTT. Translating gives CASSMGLSTGELFF. Together with reference TRBV19 and TRBJ2-2, the CDR3 gives the full variable domain: DGGITQSPKYLFRKEGQNVTLSCEQNLNHDAMYWYRQDPGQGLRLIYYSQIVNDFQKGDIAEGYSVSREKKESFPLTVTSAQKNPTAFYLCASSMGLSTGELFFGEGSRLTVL.

The genes are TRBV10-3 and TRBJ2-2; maybe TRBD1 (5 bases). V dropped 6 bases and J dropped 1 base, with 15 bases sitting between them. The germline CDR1 and CDR2 sequences are ENHRY and SYGVKD. CDR3 length: 16 residues. The CDR3 nucleotides read TGTGCCATCAGAGTACAGGATGGGGAGAACACCGGGGAGCTGTTTTTT. Protein product: CAIRVQDGENTGELFF.

CDR3 sequence (DNA): TGCGCCAGCAGCTCCCGGACAGGGGGACTCATGAACACTGAAGCTTTCTTT. This sequence encodes CASSSRTGGLMNTEAFF. The genes are TRBV5-1 and TRBJ1-1; 10 bases are shared with TRBD1. Germline V gene sequence: CDR1 SGHRS, CDR2 YFSETQ. V lost 3 bases to trimming and J lost 0 bases; unmatched junction nucleotides: 8. The CDR3 runs 17 residues.

V is TRBV10-3 and J is TRBJ2-7; 9 bases line up with TRBD2. CDR1 and CDR2 from the germline V gene are ENHRY and SYGVKD. The CDR3 contains 16 residues. After removal of 6 bases from V and 4 bases from J, the junction contained 13 bases not matched to a gene. Here the CDR3 reads CAISPWDAGGYYEQYF. The CDR3 DNA follows: TGTGCCATCAGCCCCTGGGATGCGGGGGGGTATTACGAGCAGTACTTC.

This chain connects TRBV6-5 to TRBJ2-5, with 9 bases matching TRBD1. J was trimmed by 4 bases and V by 6 bases; bases with no gene match: 6. This CDR3 has 14 residues. The germline CDR1 and CDR2 sequences are MNHEY and SVGAGI. The CDR3 reads CASSALDRGETQYF. The CDR3 nucleotides read TGTGCCAGCAGCGCTCTGGACAGGGGAGAGACCCAGTACTTC.

The rearrangement uses TRBV11-2 and TRBJ1-1, with a tentative D call TRBD1 (5 bases). The CDR3 has 14 residues. V lost 2 bases and J lost 5, with 12 bases in between. Germline V gene sequence: CDR1 SGHAT, CDR2 FQNNGV. CDR3 loop: CASSLYGAGTEAFF. CDR3 DNA sequence: TGTGCCAGCAGCTTATATGGAGCAGGGACTGAAGCTTTCTTT.

V and J are TRBV7-3 and TRBJ2-7; D gene uncertain. The germline gives CDR1 SGHTA, CDR2 FQGTGA. The CDR3 totals 15 residues. Between the trimmed V and J ends, which lost 3 bases and 2 bases, there was a span of 14 bases. The CDR3 reads CASSLWASPTYEQYF. The CDR3 DNA sequence: TGTGCCAGCAGCTTGTGGGCATCGCCGACCTACGAGCAGTACTTC.

The chain is built from TRBV6-6 and TRBJ1-2; no definite D call. Trimming removed 2 bases from V and 6 bases from J, with 19 bases in between. This CDR3 has 16 amino acids. Germline CDR1 and CDR2: MNHNY and SVGAGI (reference sequence). CDR3 coding DNA: TGTGCCAGCAGTTACCTCTCAAGCGTAGAACCCAATGGCTACACCTTC. As protein: CASSYLSSVEPNGYTF.

In the case of this clone: The sample holds other DNA sequences that translate to the same CDR3. This chain connects TRBV4-1 to TRBJ2-1; 7 bases fit TRBD2. The germline CDR1 and CDR2 sequences are MGHRA and YSYEKL. This CDR3 is built from 19 residues. J was trimmed by 1 base and V by 4 bases; bases with no gene match: 16. CDR3 sequence (DNA): TGCGCCAGCAGCCTGTCCGGACTGGCGGGAGTTCGGTCCTACAATGAGCAGTTCTTC. Amino acids: CASSLSGLAGVRSYNEQFF.

Written as DNA, the CDR3 is TGTGCCAGCAGCCACCCGGGGGACACTGAAGCTTTCTTT. Its protein is CASSHPGDTEAFF. This chain joins TRBV9 and TRBJ1-1; D perhaps matches TRBD1 (5 bases). The germline V and J ends were trimmed by 4 bases and 3 bases, with 10 bases remaining between them. Germline V gives CDR1 SGDLS, CDR2 YYNGEE. This CDR3 region has 13 residues.

V and J are TRBV28 and TRBJ2-3; maybe TRBD2 (6 bases). The V gene lost 5 bases and the J gene lost 2 bases, with 17 bases spanning the gap. This CDR3 spans 16 amino acids. Germline CDR1 reads MDHEN; CDR2 reads SYDVKM. The CDR3 DNA reads TGTGCCAGCAGTCTAAACCGGGACTCCAACACAGATACGCAGTATTTT. Its translation: CASSLNRDSNTDTQYF.